Listed below are T cell receptor beta chains from one sample, sequenced in a study of tumor-infiltrating lymphocytes in primary liver carcinoma. TCRdb reprocessed the multiplex PCR reads via MiXCR and lists one record per CDR3 protein. The sample has approximately 310,000 distinct CDR3 sequences, 60% to 80% seen once. The sample comprised peripheral blood. Source of these receptors: a man in his forties or fifties with primary liver carcinoma and hepatitis B virus infection. Both conserved end residues are part of each CDR3. The D gene is left open where the match is weak. Clone size is not always given. Where it is, it says once, few, many or a class for expanded clones.

TRBJ1-4 . TRBV6-2/TRBV6-3 . CASRELRDGDEKLFF TGTGCCAGTAGAGAACTCCGGGACGGTGATGAAAAACTGTTTTTT
TRBJ1-4 TRBD1 TRBV28 . CASRGQGFINEKLFF TGTGCCAGCAGGGGACAGGGGTTTATTAATGAAAAACTGTTTTTT
TRBJ2-7 . TRBV11-1 . CPSSSTLGGGEQYF TGTCCCAGCAGCTCCACCCTTGGAGGGGGCGAGCAGTACTTC
TRBJ2-1 TRBD1 TRBV15 . CATSRVGTGGNEQFF TGTGCCACCAGCAGAGTTGGGACAGGGGGCAATGAGCAGTTCTTC
TRBJ2-1 TRBD2 TRBV11-2 . CVSSLKPGTSGNEQFF TGTGTCAGCAGCTTAAAGCCCGGGACTAGTGGAAATGAGCAGTTCTTC
TRBJ2-3 . TRBV5-1 few CASSLRVLDTQYF TGCGCCAGCAGCTTGAGGGTTTTAGATACGCAGTATTTT
TRBJ1-1 . TRBV5-6 many CASSRMNTEAFF TGTGCCAGCAGCCGAATGAACACTGAAGCTTTCTTT
TRBJ1-4 . TRBV6-1 few CASWQGVGVKLFF TGTGCCAGTTGGCAGGGAGTGGGTGTAAAACTGTTTTTT
TRBJ2-1 . TRBV6-6 . CASSTPGTGYYGQFF TGTGCCAGCAGTACACCCGGGACTGGCTACTATGGGCAGTTCTTC
TRBJ2-1 . TRBV4-3 . CASGQDPGLRDLIF TGCGCCAGCGGCCAGGATCCGGGCCTCCGAGATCTTATCTTC
TRBJ2-7 . TRBV14 few CASSQDRGGHYEQYF TGTGCCAGCAGCCAAGATCGCGGGGGCCACTACGAGCAGTACTTC
TRBJ2-3 TRBD1 TRBV6-4 . CASSDDAGQATDTQYF TGTGCCAGCAGTGACGACGCGGGACAGGCCACAGATACGCAGTATTTT
TRBJ2-3 . TRBV7-9 . CASSLAGAVDTQYF TGTGCCAGCAGCTTAGCGGGGGCAGTGGATACGCAGTATTTT
TRBJ2-7 TRBD1 TRBV6-6 many CASSFLGQPYEQYF TGTGCCAGCAGTTTCCTGGGACAGCCCTACGAGCAGTACTTC
TRBJ2-3 TRBD2 TRBV5-6 . CASSLGGGGVDTQYF TGTGCCAGCAGCTTGGGCGGGGGTGGGGTAGATACGCAGTATTTT
TRBJ2-1 TRBD2 TRBV6-1 once CASSEKLVAGGPRRHIEQFF TGTGCCAGCAGTGAAAAACTAGTAGCGGGAGGGCCACGAAGGCACATTGAGCAGTTCTTC
TRBJ2-2 . TRBV7-9 once CASSPSTRELFF TGTGCCAGCAGCCCTTCTACCAGGGAGTTGTTTTTT
TRBJ2-3 . TRBV5-1 . CASSPRGGPSTDTQYF TGCGCCAGCAGCCCGCGGGGCGGACCCTCCACAGATACGCAGTATTTT
TRBJ2-1 . TRBV5-4 . CASSPRLSRGSYNEQFF TGTGCCAGCAGCCCAAGACTATCTCGGGGCTCCTACAATGAGCAGTTCTTC
TRBJ1-1 . TRBV12-3/TRBV12-4 many CASNLQQGNTEAFF TGTGCCAGCAATCTCCAACAGGGAAACACTGAAGCTTTCTTT
TRBJ2-1 TRBD2 TRBV10-3 many CAITERLAGENEQFF TGTGCCATCACCGAGAGACTAGCGGGAGAAAATGAGCAGTTCTTC
TRBJ1-1 . TRBV30 . CAWRGKDSPMNTEAFF TGTGCCTGGAGGGGAAAGGACAGTCCGATGAACACTGAAGCTTTCTTT
TRBJ2-1 . TRBV11-2 . CASSLRGGNDVGEQFF TGTGCCAGCAGTCTCAGGGGCGGCAATGATGTTGGTGAGCAGTTCTTC
TRBJ2-7 . TRBV5-5 . CASGLELASYEQYF TGCGCCAGCGGCTTGGAACTAGCCTCCTACGAGCAGTACTTC
TRBJ2-1 TRBD2 TRBV11-2 . CASSLRAGVTYNDQFF TGTGCCAGTAGCTTAAGGGCGGGAGTTACCTACAATGATCAGTTCTTC
TRBJ1-1 . TRBV11-2 . CVSSLARNTGAFF TGTGTCAGCAGCTTAGCAAGGAACACTGGAGCTTTCTTT
TRBJ2-2 . TRBV28 . CAGSFPGHTGELFF TGTGCCGGCAGTTTCCCGGGGCACACCGGGGAGCTGTTTTTT
TRBJ1-5 . TRBV5-1 few CASSLFPGSDQPQHF TGCGCCAGCAGCTTGTTCCCAGGGTCGGATCAGCCCCAGCATTTT
TRBJ2-1 . TRBV13 few CASSLSRAPGGFF TGTGCCAGCAGCTTATCGAGGGCGCCCGGGGGGTTCTTC
TRBJ2-6 . TRBV9 once CASSPLGRPGANVLTF TGTGCCAGCAGCCCCCTAGGGCGACCTGGGGCCAACGTCCTGACTTTC
TRBJ1-2 TRBD1 TRBV20-1 . CSALVQGTYGYTF TGCAGTGCCCTCGTACAGGGGACCTATGGCTACACCTTC
TRBJ2-7 . TRBV6-1 . CASLRRGRSMYEQYF TGTGCCAGCTTGCGGCGGGGCAGGTCCATGTACGAGCAGTACTTC
TRBJ2-7 TRBD1 TRBV5-1 . CASSYDRGSYEQYF TGCGCCAGCAGCTACGACAGGGGATCCTACGAGCAGTACTTC
TRBJ2-7 TRBD2 TRBV29-1 . CSLGILAGVGYEQYF TGCAGCCTTGGAATACTAGCGGGAGTAGGTTACGAGCAGTACTTC
TRBJ2-7 . TRBV12-3/TRBV12-4 . CASTPAEGPYEQYF TGTGCCAGCACTCCAGCGGAAGGTCCCTACGAGCAATACTTC
TRBJ2-1 . TRBV5-1 once CASSPGRAATMVF TGCGCCAGCAGCCCGGGACGGGCCGCGACCATGGTGTTC
TRBJ2-1 . TRBV12-5 . CASGPDSYNGQFF TGTGCTAGTGGCCCGGACAGTTACAATGGGCAGTTCTTC
TRBJ1-3 . TRBV4-3 many CASSQDLRDTRNTIYF TGCGCCAGCAGCCAAGATCTTCGGGACACTAGAAACACCATATATTTT
TRBJ2-5 . TRBV6-1 . CASSTAWNSDKETQYF TGTGCCAGCAGCACCGCCTGGAATAGCGATAAAGAGACCCAGTACTTC
TRBJ2-3 TRBD1 TRBV11-1 once CASSRDSIATDTYYF TGTGCCAGCAGCCGGGACAGTATCGCCACAGATACGTACTATTTT
TRBJ2-1 TRBD2 TRBV7-9 . CASSLASGLAGGSYNVQFF TGTGCCAGCAGCTTAGCCTCGGGACTAGCGGGAGGCTCCTACAATGTGCAGTTCTTC
TRBJ1-5 . TRBV6-2/TRBV6-3 . CASCQGGGQPQHF TGTGCCAGTTGTCAAGGAGGAGGACAGCCCCAGCATTTT
TRBJ1-1 TRBD1 TRBV4-1 . CARSQSGGDTEAFF TGCGCCAGGAGCCAATCAGGGGGGGACACTGAAGCTTTCTTT
TRBJ2-7 TRBD2 TRBV12-3/TRBV12-4 . CASSSTSGSHHEQYF TGTGCCAGCAGTTCCACTAGCGGGAGTCACCACGAGCAGTACTTC
TRBJ2-5 TRBD2 TRBV13 once CASGRLAGDPGTQYF TGTGCCAGCGGGAGGCTAGCGGGGGACCCTGGGACCCAGTACTTC
TRBJ2-1 . TRBV11-2 . CDSSLTGSSYNEQFF TGTGACAGCAGCCTGACTGGGAGCTCCTACAATGAGCAGTTCTTC
TRBJ2-2 . TRBV4-2 . CASSQDPGSLWDTGELFF TGCGCCAGTAGCCAAGATCCCGGTTCCCTGTGGGACACCGGGGAGCTGTTTTTT
TRBJ1-1 . TRBV29-1 . CGVGGINTEAFF TGCGGGGTCGGCGGTATAAACACTGAAGCTTTCTTT
TRBJ2-1 TRBD2 TRBV6-1 . CASGGLAYNNEQFF TGTGCCAGCGGTGGACTAGCGTATAACAATGAGCAGTTCTTC
TRBJ1-1 . TRBV7-9 . CATPGTTNTEAFF TGTGCCACCCCCGGGACAACAAACACTGAAGCTTTCTTT
TRBJ2-5 . TRBV24-1 . CATSAAGMGTQYF TGTGCCACCAGTGCGGCAGGGATGGGGACCCAGTACTTC
TRBJ2-7 . TRBV5-1 . CVSSWDREQYF TGCGTCAGCAGCTGGGATAGGGAGCAGTACTTC
TRBJ2-2 TRBD2 TRBV6-2/TRBV6-3 . CASRNRAGGDTGELFF TGTGCCAGCAGAAATCGGGCGGGAGGGGACACCGGGGAGCTGTTTTTT
TRBJ1-6 TRBD1 TRBV6-1 many CASRETGGISPLHF TGTGCCAGCAGAGAAACAGGGGGTATTTCACCCCTCCACTTT
TRBJ2-7 . TRBV11-1 . CAISLAYGRTSNEQYF TGTGCCATCAGCTTAGCCTACGGCAGGACCTCCAACGAGCAGTACTTC